The clone carrying this TCR beta chain came up once. This sample was taken from a study of blood T cell repertoires in COVID-19. Looking at the study overall: The origin of the acute and convalescent COVID-19 samples was the United States, Italy and Spain. PBMCs, B-cell-depleted T cells, or T cells were the source of the cDNA or gDNA that made up the material.

The authors' processing: How many nucleated cells were present was estimated from reference gene primer amplification. Sequencing was performed with immunoSEQ multiplex PCR; in TCRdb, only in-frame clones are kept and a portion is missing. That table furnishes V, J and clone size, whereas the DNA furnished D and trimming. Counted here are about 150,000 clones, 76% occurring once; the ten biggest clones make up about 3.8%. The length of the CDR3 is 14 residues. The V and J ends lost 1 base and 3 bases respectively, with 6 bases between them. From germline, CDR1 is LGHDT and CDR2 YNNKEL (reference sequence).

Sequencing input: peripheral blood. This chain joins TRBV3-1 (or the pseudogene TRBV3-2) and TRBJ2-2, with D uncertain. This sequence was found in a woman aged 80 or over with acute or convalescent COVID-19. CDR3 sequence: CASSQVTDTGELFF. CDR3 DNA sequence: TGTGCCAGCAGCCAAGTCACAGACACCGGGGAGCTGTTTTTT.